One and the same sample provided the 12 T cell receptor beta chains below, sequenced in a study of OX40 agonist ivuxolimab in advanced cancers. TCRdb's table, derived via immunoSEQ multiplex PCR, lists solely in-frame clones and lacks some. This table has about 50,000 clones, 88% appearing once. Sequencing used CD4+ or CD8+ T cells sorted from blood, obtained in a trial of the OX40 agonist ivuxolimab. The receptors come from an adult with an advanced solid tumor such as melanoma, head and neck, liver or kidney cancer.

The CDR3 region is CASSLIDQGEAFF. The CDR3 DNA sequence: TGTGCCAGCAGCTTAATTGATCAGGGTGAAGCTTTCTTT. The chain links TRBV7-3 to TRBJ1-1, with TRBD1 as a possible D gene (5 bases). The V gene's germline CDR1 is SGHTA and CDR2 FQGTGA. This CDR3 is built from 13 residues. Trimming removed 1 base from V and 7 bases from J, with 10 bases in between.

V is TRBV15 and J is TRBJ2-3, with 7 bases identical to TRBD2. CDR3 length: 14 residues. Germline assignment: CDR1 LNHNV and CDR2 YYDKDF (reference sequence). The V gene end was trimmed by 4 bases and the J gene end by 0 bases; junction bases not matched to a gene: 1. In DNA form, the CDR3 reads TGTGCCACCAGCACGGGGGGTAGCACAGATACGCAGTATTTT. Translation gives CATSTGGSTDTQYF.

The genes are TRBV15 and TRBJ2-7; 9 positions agree with TRBD1. This CDR3 comprises 16 residues. V lost 5 bases to trimming and J lost 7 bases; unmatched junction nucleotides: 15. Germline CDR1 is LNHNV and CDR2 is YYDKDF (reference sequence). CDR3 DNA sequence: TGTGCCACCAGCCGACGACCCGGACAGGGGAAAGAAGAGCAGTACTTC. Translation: CATSRRPGQGKEEQYF.

This clone was detected a few times. J is TRBJ1-6 and V is TRBV2, with 9 bases identical to TRBD1. With V trimmed by 10 bases and J by 9 bases, 10 bases remained unmatched. The CDR3 has 14 residues. CDR1 SNHLY and CDR2 FYNNEI come from the germline V gene. The CDR3 nucleotides read TGTGCCACCAAATCCGGGACAGGGAGTTCACCCCTCCACTTT. Amino acids: CATKSGTGSSPLHF.

V usage is TRBV6-5 and J usage is TRBJ1-2, with 8 bases aligning to TRBD1. V lost 7 bases, J lost 4 bases, and 8 bases stayed unmatched. This CDR3 region has 14 residues. In germline, CDR1 is MNHEY, CDR2 SVGAGI. CDR3 DNA: TGTGCCAGCAACCAGGGGGCGCGCGGCTATGGCTACACCTTC. This codes for CASNQGARGYGYTF.

The V call is TRBV6-5, the J call TRBJ1-1, with D unresolved. CDR1 MNHEY and CDR2 SVGAGI come from the germline V gene. This CDR3 is built from 14 residues. The V and J ends lost 1 base and 4 bases respectively, with 10 bases between them. The CDR3 nucleotides read TGTGCCAGCAGTTACTTGGGCAGCAGCACTGAAGCTTTCTTT. Translating it yields CASSYLGSSTEAFF.

This clone was seen a few times. V usage is TRBV14 and J usage is TRBJ2-3; no firm D call. The CDR3 covers 15 residues. The germline gives CDR1 SGHDN, CDR2 FVKESK. V shed 0 bases and J shed 2 bases, with 9 bases lying between them. The CDR3 sequence is CASSQDLIHTDTQYF. The CDR3 nucleotides read TGTGCCAGCAGCCAAGATCTTATCCACACAGATACGCAGTATTTT.

This clone has just a few counts. The V gene is TRBV10-2, the J gene TRBJ2-2, with 9 bases lining up with TRBD2. V was clipped by 7 bases and J by 6 bases; unmatched bases: 15. Germline CDR1 WSHSY, CDR2 SAAADI. There are 17 residues in the CDR3. CDR3 sequence: CASTPLGGRALAGELFF. In nucleotides, the CDR3 is TGCGCCAGCACCCCGTTGGGCGGGAGGGCCTTGGCCGGGGAGCTGTTTTTT.

DNA for the CDR3: TGTGCCAGCAGTTTGGACGGACGGAACTATGGCTACACCTTC. It yields the protein CASSLDGRNYGYTF. J is TRBJ1-2 and V is TRBV28; D gene uncertain. The CDR3 is 14 amino acids. The germline gives CDR1 MDHEN, CDR2 SYDVKM. The V end lost 3 bases, the J end lost 2 bases, and 10 bases lay between the germline ends.

The genes are TRBV7-2 and TRBJ2-1; D uncertain. Trimming removed 5 bases from V and 0 bases from J, with 11 bases in between. CDR1 SGHTA and CDR2 FQGNSA come from the germline V gene. The CDR3 contains 15 residues. This CDR3 is CASSPRADSYNEQFF. CDR3 DNA: TGTGCCAGCAGCCCTCGGGCGGACTCCTACAATGAGCAGTTCTTC.

The CDR3 sequence: CASSIGPGHSNEQFF. The CDR3 DNA is TGTGCCAGTAGTATAGGACCGGGACACAGCAATGAGCAGTTCTTC. V and J are TRBV19 and TRBJ2-1; tentatively, D is TRBD1 (6 bases). The CDR3 consists of 15 residues. V was trimmed by 1 base and J by 6 bases, leaving 13 bases between them. Germline lookup yields CDR1 LNHDA and CDR2 SQIVND (reference sequence).

The chain carries TRBV29-1 and TRBJ2-1, with TRBD1 matching over 10 bases. This CDR3 region has 15 residues. V gave up 0 bases and J gave up 5 bases; unmatched junction bases: 4. Germline CDR1 SQVTM, CDR2 ANQGSEA. CDR3 sequence (DNA): TGCAGCGTTGAAGACGGACAGGGGGGGGACAATGAGCAGTTCTTC. Translation gives CSVEDGQGGDNEQFF.